The following is a T cell receptor beta chain sequence with its context. This entry comes from a study of blood T cell repertoires in COVID-19. Study-level information: Acute-phase and convalescent COVID-19 samples originated in the United States, Italy and Spain.

In the authors' methods: Reference gene primer amplification gave estimated nucleated cell counts. TCRdb keeps only in-frame clones here, not all; method: immunoSEQ multiplex PCR. V, J and clone size reflect that table, while D and trimming were determined from the DNA. The sample consists of about 74,000 clones, more than 70% of them appearing once. Germline-derived CDR1 and CDR2 are MNHEY and SMNVEV (reference sequence). The V and J ends lost 0 bases and 10 bases, in that order; junction bases with no gene match: 0. The CDR3 spans 13 residues. The material sequenced was peripheral blood. The source of this sequence is a man in his 70s with active or convalescent COVID-19. The chain couples TRBV27 to TRBJ2-1; 10 bases align to TRBD2. For the CDR3, the DNA is TGTGCCAGCAGTTTATCGGGACTAGCGGAGCAGTTCTTC. Translation: CASSLSGLAEQFF.